These T cell receptor beta chains were read from a single sample in a study of cytomegalovirus exposure and HLA in healthy donors. Produced via immunoSEQ multiplex PCR; TCRdb's table is partial and in-frame only. The sample records roughly 190,000 clones, more than 65% being singletons. What was sequenced was PBMCs. Every receptor here comes from a woman under 40 in good health and CMV-seronegative. Each CDR3 is given with its conserved first and last residue. D genes are given only for firm matches. The size entry is marked missing in some rows and otherwise reads once, few, many or a size class.

>TRBD1|TRBJ1-1|few|TRBV9
TGTGCCAGCAGCGTAGCCGAGAAGACAGGGCCCAACACTGAAGCTTTCTTT
CASSVAEKTGPNTEAFF
>-|TRBJ1-5|-|TRBV27
TGTGCCAGCAGTATGCTCGGGGGAGTAGGCAATCAGCCCCAGCATTTT
CASSMLGGVGNQPQHF
>-|TRBJ1-1|-|TRBV7-9
TGTGCCAGCACCCCCGGGGGGCCGAGAATTGAAGCTTTCTTT
CASTPGGPRIEAFF
>-|TRBJ1-5|-|TRBV6-1
TGTGCCAGCAGTGCACAGCCCGCCCAGCCCCAGCATTTT
CASSAQPAQPQHF
>TRBD2|TRBJ2-7|-|TRBV5-4
TGTGCCAGCAGCTTGGGTCTCCCCGGGAGGGCTCGAGTAGAGTACTTC
CASSLGLPGRARVEYF
>-|TRBJ2-7|-|TRBV5-1
TGCGCCAGCAGCTTCACTAGTTCCTACGAGCAGTACTTC
CASSFTSSYEQYF
>-|TRBJ2-5|-|TRBV2
TGTGCCAGCAATCGGAGGTACCAAGAGACCCAGTACTTC
CASNRRYQETQYF
>-|TRBJ2-7|-|TRBV11-2
TGTGCCAGCAGCTTCCTCAGCGGACCAGTTGGCGAGCAGTACTTC
CASSFLSGPVGEQYF
>-|TRBJ2-2|-|TRBV30
TGTGCCTGGAGTGTACTTCGTTGGTCGGAGGGCACCGGGGAGCTGTTTTTT
CAWSVLRWSEGTGELFF
>-|TRBJ2-1|-|TRBV20-1
TGCAGTGCTAGCGGGAGTAATGAGCAGTTCTTC
CSASGSNEQFF
>TRBD2|TRBJ2-7|few|TRBV27
TGTGCCAGCAGTTTTGTAGCGGGACACTCCTACGAGCAGTACTTC
CASSFVAGHSYEQYF
>-|TRBJ1-3|-|TRBV6-1
TGTGCCAGCAGTGCCACCGGGGACACCATATATTTT
CASSATGDTIYF
>-|TRBJ2-7|-|TRBV27
TGTGCCAGCAGTTTAGATAGGGGCCGCTACGAGCAGTACTTC
CASSLDRGRYEQYF
>-|TRBJ1-4|-|TRBV7-9
TGTGCCAGCGGAACAGGTGAAAAACTGTTTTTT
CASGTGEKLFF
>TRBD1|TRBJ1-6|once|TRBV10-1
TGCGCCAGCAGTGAGTCGCACCATAAGACAGGGTCGAATTCACCCCTCCACTTT
CASSESHHKTGSNSPLHF
>TRBD1|TRBJ1-2|-|TRBV27
TGTGCCAGCAAATGGACAGGAGGGAATGGCTACACCTTC
CASKWTGGNGYTF
>TRBD1|TRBJ1-2|-|TRBV4-3
TGCGCCAGCAGCCAAGACTACTACAGGGGTAAGGGGGACGGCTACACCTTC
CASSQDYYRGKGDGYTF
>TRBD2|TRBJ2-1|-|TRBV4-3
TGCGCCAGCAGCCAAGTATCCGGGAGGCCTTACAATGAGCAGTTCTTC
CASSQVSGRPYNEQFF
>-|TRBJ1-2|-|TRBV11-3
-
CASSFGPGYGYTF
>TRBD2|TRBJ2-1|-|TRBV7-7
TGTGCCAGCAGCCCTGGACTAGCGGGTGGAGGCGGGCAGTTCTTC
CASSPGLAGGGGQFF
>TRBD2|TRBJ2-7|once|TRBV19
TGTGCCACCGCGGGACTAGGGGCCTACGAGCAGTACTTC
CATAGLGAYEQYF
>-|TRBJ2-7|once|TRBV15
TGTGCCACCAGCAGATCCGGGAGGGGGCTCTCCTACGAGCAGTACTTC
CATSRSGRGLSYEQYF
>TRBD2|TRBJ2-1|-|TRBV4-1
TGCGCCAGCAGCCCCGGCGCGGGGGTGGGCTTTTTCGATGAGCAGTTCTTC
CASSPGAGVGFFDEQFF
>-|TRBJ2-7|-|TRBV5-5
TGTGCCAGCAGCTTGGCCAGGGGGGCCTACGAGCAGTACTTC
CASSLARGAYEQYF
>-|TRBJ2-7|-|TRBV6-5
TGTGCCAGCCGATCACTAGCCGACCTCCATCACGAGCAGTACTTC
CASRSLADLHHEQYF
>-|TRBJ1-4|-|TRBV2
TGTGCCAGCATACCGGGAACCCCGAATGAAAAACTGTTTTTT
CASIPGTPNEKLFF
>TRBD2|TRBJ2-7|few|TRBV14
TGTGCCAGCAGCCAAGGGCCTAGCGGACCCTACGAGCAGTACTTC
CASSQGPSGPYEQYF
>TRBD2|TRBJ2-1|once|TRBV7-9
TGTGCCAGCAGCTCACCACCCTGGGGACTAGAATACAATGAGCAGTTCTTC
CASSSPPWGLEYNEQFF
>-|TRBJ1-1|once|TRBV19
TGTGCCACCTCGAAACAGGGGAACACTGAAGCTTTCTTT
CATSKQGNTEAFF